The 14 T cell receptor beta chains below all came from one sample that was sequenced in a study of a mutant IDH1 vaccine in newly diagnosed glioma. Profiling relied on immunoSEQ multiplex PCR, and the TCRdb table lists in-frame clones only, not all of them. Of about 24,000 clones in the sample, around three quarters were seen once. Their antigen targets remain unknown. Time point: week 11, during vaccination. Vaccination used 300 ug of mutant IDH1 20-mer peptide per dose, with topical imiquimod. The material was PBMCs, obtained from a glioma patient whose treatment included an IDH1 peptide vaccine. Receptor source: a man aged 40-55 years with glioma.

The chain combines TRBV15 with TRBJ2-5; D perhaps matches TRBD2 (5 bases). CDR1 LNHNV and CDR2 YYDKDF come from the germline V gene (reference sequence). The CDR3 has 14 residues. Deletions cut 0 bases from V and 7 bases from J, with 12 bases between. The chain's CDR3 is CATSRDGGSRTQYF. CDR3 nucleotides: TGTGCCACCAGCAGAGATGGCGGGTCGCGGACCCAGTACTTC.

J is TRBJ2-5 and V is TRBV7-2, with D unclear. Germline-derived CDR1 and CDR2 are SGHTA and FQGNSA. This CDR3 comprises 11 residues. Trimming left V 6 bases short and J 2 bases short, with 4 bases between. In DNA form, the CDR3 reads TGTGCCAGCAGACTACAAGAGACCCAGTACTTC. As protein: CASRLQETQYF.

The chain carries TRBV6-6 and TRBJ1-1, with 10 bases lining up with TRBD1. CDR1 is MNHNY, CDR2 SVGAGI, per germline (reference sequence). The V and J ends lost 11 bases and 6 bases, in that order; junction bases with no gene match: 6. The CDR3 length is 12 residues. The CDR3 DNA reads TGTGCCTCAGGACAGGGGGTCTCTGAAGCTTTCTTT. Encoded protein: CASGQGVSEAFF.

CDR3 loop: CASSQGTSNTGELFF. The CDR3 DNA follows: TGTGCCAGCAGCCAAGGGACTTCGAACACCGGGGAGCTGTTTTTT. The chain recombines TRBV4-2 with TRBJ2-2; TRBD2 might be the D (5 bases). Trimming took 1 base from V and 0 from J, leaving 6 bases between them. Germline assignment: CDR1 LGHNA and CDR2 YNFKEQ. This CDR3 comprises 15 residues.

Comments on this clone: A junction boundary mismatches the germline segment, possibly from a read error. The V and J genes are TRBV14 and TRBJ1-3, with D unclear. Germline lookup yields CDR1 SGHDN and CDR2 FVKESK. The CDR3 loop spans 12 amino acids. CDR3 in DNA: TGTGCCAGCAGCCCGACTGGGAACACCATATATTTT. Translation gives CASSPTGNTIYF. Complete variable domain (other parts from reference TRBV14 and TRBJ1-3): EAGVTQFPSHSVIEKGQTVTLRCDPISGHDNLYWYRRVMGKEIKFLLHFVKESKQDESGMPNNRFLAERTGGTYSTLKVQPAELEDSGVYFCASSPTGNTIYFGEGSWLTVV.

This rearrangement joins TRBV2 to TRBJ1-2; D is unclear. The CDR3 covers 15 residues. V was cut by 8 bases and J by 4 bases, with 20 bases left in between. Germline V CDR1 and CDR2: SNHLY, FYNNEI. This CDR3 is CASLGRARALYGYTF. The CDR3 region has the DNA TGTGCCAGCCTTGGTAGGGCCCGAGCCCTCTATGGCTACACCTTC.

The chain recombines TRBV7-2 with TRBJ1-3; 7 bases fit TRBD1. The J segment lost 2 bases and the V segment lost 5 bases, leaving 3 bases of the junction unmatched. CDR1 is SGHTA, CDR2 FQGNSA, per germline. The CDR3 has 14 amino acids. The CDR3 coding sequence is TGTGCCAGCAGCGGCAGGGGGACTGGAAACACCATATATTTT. Encoded protein: CASSGRGTGNTIYF.

The V and J genes are TRBV19 and TRBJ1-5; D gene ambiguous. CDR3 size: 13 residues. V gave up 5 bases and J gave up 7 bases, with 12 bases separating them. The V gene's germline CDR1 is LNHDA and CDR2 SQIVND (reference sequence). As DNA, the CDR3 is TGTGCCAGTAGTCCGACCTGGAACCAGCCCCAGCATTTT. Translated: CASSPTWNQPQHF. The full variable domain, with the rest looked up from reference TRBV19 and TRBJ1-5, is DGGITQSPKYLFRKEGQNVTLSCEQNLNHDAMYWYRQDPGQGLRLIYYSQIVNDFQKGDIAEGYSVSREKKESFPLTVTSAQKNPTAFYLCASSPTWNQPQHFGDGTRLSIL.

The chain links TRBV19 to TRBJ1-3; D might be TRBD1 (5 bases). This CDR3 has 14 residues. Looked up from germline, CDR1 is LNHDA and CDR2 is SQIVND (reference sequence). Trimming pared 5 bases from V and 2 bases from J, leaving 10 bases between. CDR3 protein: CASSGRGTGNTIYF. The CDR3 DNA reads as TGTGCCAGTAGTGGCCGGGGGACTGGAAACACCATATATTTT. Looking up the rest from reference TRBV19 and TRBJ1-3 gives the full variable domain: DGGITQSPKYLFRKEGQNVTLSCEQNLNHDAMYWYRQDPGQGLRLIYYSQIVNDFQKGDIAEGYSVSREKKESFPLTVTSAQKNPTAFYLCASSGRGTGNTIYFGEGSWLTVV.

This sequence joins TRBV19 and TRBJ2-2; no firm D call. Per the germline V gene, CDR1 is LNHDA and CDR2 is SQIVND (reference sequence). V dropped 8 bases and J dropped 0 bases, with 10 bases sitting between them. The CDR3 totals 14 residues. The CDR3 loop is CASSLTANTGELFF. As DNA, the CDR3 is TGTGCCAGTTCTCTTACAGCGAACACCGGGGAGCTGTTTTTT.

This clone was counted once. CDR3 nucleotide sequence: TGTGCCAGCAGCCAAGATAGTCTAGCGGGAGGGGGCACAGATACGCAGTATTTT. Its translation is CASSQDSLAGGGTDTQYF. The rearrangement links TRBV4-2 to TRBJ2-3, with 12 bases matching TRBD2. V gave up 0 bases and J gave up 1 base; unmatched junction bases: 5. The CDR3 consists of 18 residues. The V gene's germline CDR1 is LGHNA and CDR2 YNFKEQ.

The chain has TRBV13 and TRBJ2-7; 8 bases fit TRBD2. Trimming at V came to 5 bases and at J to 7 bases, leaving 7 bases not matched to a gene. CDR3 length: 13 amino acids. Germline CDR1 and CDR2: PRHDT and FYEKMQ (reference sequence). The CDR3 region is CASSQRGHGEQYV. Written as DNA, the CDR3 is TGTGCCAGCAGCCAGCGGGGGCACGGGGAGCAGTACGTC.

This clone has just a few counts. The J gene is TRBJ1-1, the V gene TRBV5-1, with D hard to call. This CDR3 contains 15 residues. Germline values: CDR1 SGHRS, CDR2 YFSETQ. The ends were cut back, 0 bases at V and 8 bases at J, with 17 bases in the middle. The CDR3 DNA reads as TGCGCCAGCAGCTTGGTCGTCGAGGGCGGGAGCGAAGCTTTCTTT. Protein product: CASSLVVEGGSEAFF.

This chain connects TRBV7-8 to TRBJ1-1, with 8 bases aligning to TRBD1. J was trimmed by 4 bases and V by 5 bases; bases with no gene match: 3. Germline assignment: CDR1 SGHVS and CDR2 FQNEAQ. This CDR3 has 13 residues. This chain's CDR3 is CASSGQGRTEAFF. The CDR3 DNA sequence: TGTGCCAGCAGCGGACAGGGCCGCACTGAAGCTTTCTTT.